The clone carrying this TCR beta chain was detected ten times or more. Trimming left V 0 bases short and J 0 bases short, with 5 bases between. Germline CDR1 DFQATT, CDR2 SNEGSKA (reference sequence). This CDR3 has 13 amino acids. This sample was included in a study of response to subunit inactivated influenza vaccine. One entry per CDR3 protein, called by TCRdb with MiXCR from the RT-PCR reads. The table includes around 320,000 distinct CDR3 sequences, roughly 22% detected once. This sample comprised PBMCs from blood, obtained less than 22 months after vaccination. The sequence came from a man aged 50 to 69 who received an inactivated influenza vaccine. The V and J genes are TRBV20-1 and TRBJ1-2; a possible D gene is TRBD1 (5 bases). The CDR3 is CSARETANYGYTF. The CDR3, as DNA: TGCAGTGCTAGAGAGACAGCTAACTATGGCTACACCTTC.